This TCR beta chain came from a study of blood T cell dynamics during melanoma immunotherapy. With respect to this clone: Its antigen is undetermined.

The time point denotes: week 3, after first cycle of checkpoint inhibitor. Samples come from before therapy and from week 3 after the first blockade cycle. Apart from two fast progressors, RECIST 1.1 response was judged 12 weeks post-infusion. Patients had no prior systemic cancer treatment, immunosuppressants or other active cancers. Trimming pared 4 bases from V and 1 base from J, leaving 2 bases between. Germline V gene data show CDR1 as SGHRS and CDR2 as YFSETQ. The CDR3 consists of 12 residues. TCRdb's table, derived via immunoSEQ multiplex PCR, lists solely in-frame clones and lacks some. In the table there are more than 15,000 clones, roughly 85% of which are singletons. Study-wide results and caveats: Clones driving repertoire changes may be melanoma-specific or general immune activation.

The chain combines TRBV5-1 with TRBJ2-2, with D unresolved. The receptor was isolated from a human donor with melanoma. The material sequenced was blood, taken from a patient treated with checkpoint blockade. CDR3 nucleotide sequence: TGCGCCAGCAGCCTGAACACCGGGGAGCTGTTTTTT. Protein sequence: CASSLNTGELFF.